The 26 T cell receptor beta chains below all came from one sample that was sequenced in a study of blood T cell repertoires in COVID-19. This table comes from immunoSEQ multiplex PCR, and its TCRdb copy is limited to in-frame clones, with some not included. The table records about 94,000 clones, about 80% of them present only once. Specimen: peripheral blood. These TCRs come from a man between 60 and 70 years old with acute or convalescent COVID-19.

The J gene is TRBJ2-7, the V gene TRBV7-8; 11 bases are a match to TRBD1. Germline lookup yields CDR1 SGHVS and CDR2 FQNEAQ. The CDR3 contains 14 residues. V dropped 6 bases and J dropped 2; count of bases not matched to a gene: 3. The CDR3: CASRPDRGPYEQYF. The CDR3 DNA reads TGTGCCAGCAGACCGGACAGGGGGCCCTACGAGCAGTACTTC.

This chain joins TRBV19 and TRBJ1-2, with D possibly matching TRBD1 (5 bases). Germline lookup yields CDR1 LNHDA and CDR2 SQIVND (reference sequence). Trimming pared 4 bases from V and 2 bases from J, leaving 11 bases between. The length of the CDR3 is 14 residues. CDR3 sequence reads: CASSTPAGNYGYTF. In nucleotides, the CDR3 is TGTGCCAGTAGTACCCCGGCAGGGAACTATGGCTACACCTTC.

V usage is TRBV19 and J usage is TRBJ2-3; possibly TRBD1 for D (5 bases). Germline CDR1 reads LNHDA; CDR2 reads SQIVND (reference sequence). V dropped 2 bases and J dropped 6 bases, with 6 bases sitting between them. The CDR3 extends over 12 amino acids. CDR3 in amino acids: CASSIRGDTQYF. CDR3 DNA sequence: TGTGCCAGTAGTATAAGGGGTGATACGCAGTATTTT.

The J gene is TRBJ1-4, the V gene TRBV30; no firm D call. The CDR3 totals 16 residues. Germline assignment: CDR1 GTSNPN and CDR2 SVGIG (reference sequence). V lost 0 bases and J lost 1, with 12 bases in between. The CDR3: CAWSVGGMGTNEKLFF. The CDR3, as DNA: TGTGCCTGGAGTGTGGGAGGGATGGGAACTAATGAAAAACTGTTTTTT.

V and J are TRBV7-2 and TRBJ2-2; 10 bases agree with TRBD2. V trimming: 2 bases; J trimming: 5 bases; junction bases outside the gene matches: 8. This CDR3 is 17 amino acids long. The V gene's germline CDR1 is SGHTA and CDR2 FQGNSA. This CDR3 reads CASSLSQRGGQTGELFF. CDR3 DNA sequence: TGTGCCAGCAGCTTAAGTCAGCGGGGGGGCCAGACCGGGGAGCTGTTTTTT.

This clone was detected only a few times. The gene calls are TRBV2 and TRBJ1-5, with D unresolved. Trimming cost V 6 bases and J 0 bases, with 6 bases left between them. The CDR3 loop spans 13 amino acids. CDR1 is SNHLY and CDR2 is FYNNEI in the germline V gene. CDR3 region: CASRRDSNQPQHF. Here the CDR3 DNA reads TGTGCCAGCAGGAGGGATAGCAATCAGCCCCAGCATTTT.

This CDR3 reads CASSESGQGVTEAFF. CDR3 in DNA: TGCGCCAGCAGTGAGTCGGGCCAGGGGGTCACTGAAGCTTTCTTT. The chain is built from TRBV10-1 and TRBJ1-1; 7 nucleotides line up with TRBD1. This CDR3 contains 15 residues. Germline V gene lookup returns CDR1 WNHNN and CDR2 SYGVQD (reference sequence). The junction had 5 bases not matched to a gene; V was cut back by 0 bases and J by 4 bases.

The chain carries TRBV6-5 and TRBJ1-2; 9 nucleotides match TRBD1. This CDR3 region has 15 residues. The V and J ends lost 2 bases and 7 bases, in that order; junction bases with no gene match: 8. CDR1 and CDR2 (germline): MNHEY, SVGAGI. Here the CDR3 reads CASSYRDRVALGYTF. CDR3 bases: TGTGCCAGCAGTTACAGGGACAGGGTTGCTCTTGGCTACACCTTC.

In regard to this clone: At one of its ends the junction is not consistent with the germline gene, which may arise from a read error. CDR3 amino acids: CASNLGLGVNTEAFF. CDR3 in DNA: TGTGCCAGCAACTTAGGGTTAGGGGTGAACACTGAAGCTTTCTTT. This rearrangement joins TRBV7-8 to TRBJ1-1, with D maybe TRBD1 (5 bases). Germline lookup yields CDR1 SGHVS and CDR2 FQNEAQ. The CDR3 spans 15 residues.

The chain recombines TRBV14 with TRBJ1-1; D may be TRBD1 (6 bases). This CDR3 spans 14 amino acids. CDR1 SGHDN and CDR2 FVKESK come from the germline V gene. The V end was cut by 2 bases, the J end by 10 bases, with 17 bases between. DNA of the CDR3: TGTGCCAGCAGCCAATTAACTACAGGGCGGCCAGCTTTCTTT. Residues: CASSQLTTGRPAFF.

This chain connects TRBV30 to TRBJ1-5; D perhaps matches TRBD1 (5 bases). This CDR3 has 14 amino acids. Between the trimmed V and J ends, which lost 4 bases and 7 bases, there was a span of 17 bases. Germline CDR1 and CDR2: GTSNPN and SVGIG (reference sequence). In nucleotides, the CDR3 is TGTGCCTGGACCCCCGGCAGGGCGGAACAGCCCCAGCATTTT. Protein product: CAWTPGRAEQPQHF.

The rearrangement joins TRBV9 to TRBJ2-7; D is perhaps TRBD1 (7 bases). The CDR3 extends over 14 amino acids. V lost 3 bases, J lost 6 bases, and 16 bases lay in between. Germline V CDR1 and CDR2: SGDLS, YYNGEE. CDR3 sequence (DNA): TGTGCCAGCAGCGCCGGGACAGCGGGCCTCGAGCAGTACTTC. As protein: CASSAGTAGLEQYF.

The V gene is TRBV13, the J gene TRBJ2-7, with 9 bases identical to TRBD2. The trim removed 2 bases at V and 5 bases at J, leaving 7 bases unmatched. The CDR3 loop spans 15 amino acids. CDR1 is PRHDT and CDR2 is FYEKMQ in the germline V gene (reference sequence). The CDR3 coding sequence is TGTGCCAGCAGCTTATCGGCGGGGGGGCCTGACGAGCAGTACTTC. It encodes CASSLSAGGPDEQYF.

In its sample, this clone was seen once. The V gene is TRBV5-1, the J gene TRBJ2-1, with D maybe TRBD2 (6 bases). Trimming removed 1 base at V and 8 bases at J, with 10 bases between. This CDR3 is 13 amino acids long. From germline, CDR1 is SGHRS and CDR2 YFSETQ. The CDR3 reads CASSLTSLDEQFF. As DNA, the CDR3 is TGCGCCAGCAGCTTGACTAGCCTCGATGAGCAGTTCTTC.

V gene TRBV11-2 combines with J gene TRBJ1-2; D not certain. Per the germline V gene, CDR1 is SGHAT and CDR2 is FQNNGV. Trimming removed 1 base from V and 5 bases from J, with 14 bases in between. This CDR3 has 15 residues. The CDR3: CASSLGAGEGYGYTF. The CDR3, as DNA: TGTGCCAGCAGCTTAGGCGCCGGGGAAGGATATGGCTACACCTTC.

V and J are TRBV4-1 and TRBJ1-6; TRBD1 is a possible D gene (6 bases). The germline V gene encodes CDR1 MGHRA and CDR2 YSYEKL. V was trimmed by 4 bases and J by 5 bases, leaving 15 bases between them. CDR3 length: 16 residues. CDR3 DNA: TGCGCCAGCAGCCTAGCCGACAGGATCAATAATTCACCCCTCCACTTT. It translates to CASSLADRINNSPLHF.

The rearrangement uses TRBV4-2 and TRBJ1-3, with D tentatively TRBD1 (6 bases). Germline lookup yields CDR1 LGHNA and CDR2 YNFKEQ. Trimming pared 3 bases from V and 12 bases from J, leaving 24 bases between. This CDR3 region has 16 residues. Here the CDR3 DNA reads TGTGCCAGCAGCCAGTTGACAGGCCCCCTCTGGAAACACATATATTTT. This encodes CASSQLTGPLWKHIYF.

The rearrangement uses TRBV9 and TRBJ2-5; 8 bases map to TRBD1. There are 15 residues in the CDR3. The V gene's germline CDR1 is SGDLS and CDR2 YYNGEE. V lost 3 bases to trimming and J lost 5 bases; unmatched junction nucleotides: 9. CDR3 sequence: CASSGATTGVETQYF. The CDR3, as DNA: TGTGCCAGCAGCGGAGCGACGACAGGGGTGGAGACCCAGTACTTC.

This chain joins TRBV7-6 and TRBJ2-1, with 14 positions matching TRBD2. This CDR3 comprises 15 residues. CDR1 and CDR2 from the germline V gene are SGHVS and FNYEAQ. Trimming at V came to 5 bases and at J to 8 bases, leaving 5 bases not matched to a gene. In DNA, the CDR3 is TGTGCCAGCAGCCTGACTAGCGGGGGGGCATATGAGCAGTTCTTC. Translated, it gives CASSLTSGGAYEQFF.

The rearrangement links TRBV5-4 to TRBJ2-7; 13 bases agree with TRBD2. In germline, CDR1 is SGHNT, CDR2 YYREEE (reference sequence). With 5 bases clipped from V and 7 bases from J, the junction kept 9 bases outside the gene matches. This CDR3 comprises 15 residues. In DNA form, the CDR3 reads TGTGCCAGCAGTTCTGGACTAGCGGGGGCGGGGGAGCAGTACTTC. Its translation is CASSSGLAGAGEQYF. Variable domain in full (rest from reference TRBV5-4 and TRBJ2-7): ETGVTQSPTHLIKTRGQQVTLRCSSQSGHNTVSWYQQALGQGPQFIFQYYREEENGRGNFPPRFSGLQFPNYSSELNVNALELDDSALYLCASSSGLAGAGEQYFGPGTRLTVT.

This clone was found a few times. V usage is TRBV5-6 and J usage is TRBJ1-5; TRBD1 matches at 8 bases. V was pared by 4 bases and J by 5 bases, with 11 bases of the junction left unmatched. This CDR3 has 16 residues. Germline assignment: CDR1 SGHDT and CDR2 YYEEEE. The chain's CDR3 is CASSPGYRGEDQPQHF. CDR3 bases: TGTGCCAGCAGCCCCGGTTACAGGGGGGAGGATCAGCCCCAGCATTTT.

CDR3 residues: CASSYEGLSGNTIYF. Written as DNA, the CDR3 is TGTGCCAGCAGTTACGAGGGACTCTCTGGAAACACCATATATTTT. The chain uses TRBV6-5 and TRBJ1-3; tentative D call: TRBD1 (5 bases). Deletions cut 2 bases from V and 0 bases from J, with 8 bases between. This CDR3 is 15 amino acids long. CDR1 and CDR2 from the germline V gene are MNHEY and SVGAGI.

The gene calls are TRBV24-1 and TRBJ2-3; D might be TRBD1 (5 bases). Trimming took 5 bases from V and 2 from J, leaving 7 bases between them. Germline loops: CDR1 KGHDR, CDR2 SFDVKD. The CDR3 extends over 13 amino acids. CDR3 protein: CATSGQTTDTQYF. The CDR3 bases are TGTGCCACCAGTGGACAGACCACAGATACGCAGTATTTT.

The gene calls are TRBV9 and TRBJ1-3, with D unresolved. This CDR3 region has 14 residues. V lost 0 bases, J lost 8 bases, and 12 bases lay in between. CDR1 and CDR2 (germline): SGDLS, YYNGEE. CDR3 coding DNA: TGTGCCAGCAGCGTAGTCCCGGAGGCGGACACCATATATTTT. Its translation is CASSVVPEADTIYF.

In its sample, this clone was seen a few times. The chain combines TRBV5-4 with TRBJ1-2, with TRBD1 matching over 7 bases. The CDR3 is made up of 16 amino acids. Per the germline V gene, CDR1 is SGHNT and CDR2 is YYREEE (reference sequence). The ends lost 5 bases at V and 1 base at J; junction bases unmatched: 11. The CDR3 DNA follows: TGTGCCAGCAGTCCATTAATGGGACAGAGTAACTATGGCTACACCTTC. Its protein is CASSPLMGQSNYGYTF.

The J gene is TRBJ1-2, the V gene TRBV9; D may be TRBD1 (5 bases). The CDR3 loop spans 13 amino acids. Germline V gene sequence: CDR1 SGDLS, CDR2 YYNGEE. Deletions cut 5 bases from V and 4 bases from J, with 12 bases between. CDR3 residues: CASSPTTVYGYTF. CDR3 in DNA: TGTGCCAGCAGTCCTACGACAGTCTATGGCTACACCTTC.